One T cell receptor (beta chain) is described in this entry. The antigen this receptor binds is unknown. Qualities for individual bases were not recorded, and no much larger clone is one base off. Repertoires were sampled repeatedly over the course of chemoradiotherapy, so clonal expansion could be followed in the tumor microenvironment. Library method: the immunoSEQ multiplex PCR assay. The clones in this table, taken by TCRdb from immuneACCESS, are in-frame only. Not every clone is retained; where verified, under half of the shortfall comes from an unresolved V gene, and the cause of the rest is unknown. The sample data list roughly 70,000 clones, and about nine tenths of these were observed just once. The ten top clones hold 4% to 5% of the sample. This entry belongs to a study of chemoradiotherapy in HPV16-positive cancers (dated 2022 in TCRdb). For the study in its entirety: Using functional T-cell assays on cells from a couple of HPV16-positive patients, the researchers defined candidate HPV-specific T-cell clones and common TCR motifs. The study set out to ask whether T-cell immunity against the HPV oncoproteins E6 and E7 changes over the course of chemoradiotherapy and whether that immunity affects survival. Next, the candidate HPV-specific TCRs and motifs were followed in TCR repertoires from around 92 patients with HPV-related cancers.

What the authors observed across the whole study: In HPV16-positive patients, expansion of HPV-responsive T cells during chemoradiotherapy was found to be associated with improved recurrence-free survival. The functional definition of HPV-specific T cells was derived from only a couple of HPV16-positive patients, and the survival association was reported for HPV16-positive patients. Expansion of candidate HPV-specific clones and E7-related TCR motifs was observed in the tumor microenvironment during treatment, whereas no such expansion was observed for non-HPV-specific T cells.

V drops 5 bases and J drops 11 bases, leaving 12 bases in between. The germline V gene gives CDR1 as SGHTA and CDR2 as FQGNSA. The CDR3 goes from the cysteine to the phenylalanine over 11 residues. The kept DNA is CDR3 alone, 33 bases in frame from the first base. The chain couples TRBV7-2 to TRBJ1-1; no confident D gene assignment can be made. The sample here was blood, taken from a patient who underwent chemoradiotherapy. The sequence derives from a human donor with HPV-associated anogenital cancer. The CDR3 protein sequence reads: CASSPTNVAFF. The DNA is as follows: TGTGCCAGCAGCCCTACCAATGTGGCTTTCTTT.